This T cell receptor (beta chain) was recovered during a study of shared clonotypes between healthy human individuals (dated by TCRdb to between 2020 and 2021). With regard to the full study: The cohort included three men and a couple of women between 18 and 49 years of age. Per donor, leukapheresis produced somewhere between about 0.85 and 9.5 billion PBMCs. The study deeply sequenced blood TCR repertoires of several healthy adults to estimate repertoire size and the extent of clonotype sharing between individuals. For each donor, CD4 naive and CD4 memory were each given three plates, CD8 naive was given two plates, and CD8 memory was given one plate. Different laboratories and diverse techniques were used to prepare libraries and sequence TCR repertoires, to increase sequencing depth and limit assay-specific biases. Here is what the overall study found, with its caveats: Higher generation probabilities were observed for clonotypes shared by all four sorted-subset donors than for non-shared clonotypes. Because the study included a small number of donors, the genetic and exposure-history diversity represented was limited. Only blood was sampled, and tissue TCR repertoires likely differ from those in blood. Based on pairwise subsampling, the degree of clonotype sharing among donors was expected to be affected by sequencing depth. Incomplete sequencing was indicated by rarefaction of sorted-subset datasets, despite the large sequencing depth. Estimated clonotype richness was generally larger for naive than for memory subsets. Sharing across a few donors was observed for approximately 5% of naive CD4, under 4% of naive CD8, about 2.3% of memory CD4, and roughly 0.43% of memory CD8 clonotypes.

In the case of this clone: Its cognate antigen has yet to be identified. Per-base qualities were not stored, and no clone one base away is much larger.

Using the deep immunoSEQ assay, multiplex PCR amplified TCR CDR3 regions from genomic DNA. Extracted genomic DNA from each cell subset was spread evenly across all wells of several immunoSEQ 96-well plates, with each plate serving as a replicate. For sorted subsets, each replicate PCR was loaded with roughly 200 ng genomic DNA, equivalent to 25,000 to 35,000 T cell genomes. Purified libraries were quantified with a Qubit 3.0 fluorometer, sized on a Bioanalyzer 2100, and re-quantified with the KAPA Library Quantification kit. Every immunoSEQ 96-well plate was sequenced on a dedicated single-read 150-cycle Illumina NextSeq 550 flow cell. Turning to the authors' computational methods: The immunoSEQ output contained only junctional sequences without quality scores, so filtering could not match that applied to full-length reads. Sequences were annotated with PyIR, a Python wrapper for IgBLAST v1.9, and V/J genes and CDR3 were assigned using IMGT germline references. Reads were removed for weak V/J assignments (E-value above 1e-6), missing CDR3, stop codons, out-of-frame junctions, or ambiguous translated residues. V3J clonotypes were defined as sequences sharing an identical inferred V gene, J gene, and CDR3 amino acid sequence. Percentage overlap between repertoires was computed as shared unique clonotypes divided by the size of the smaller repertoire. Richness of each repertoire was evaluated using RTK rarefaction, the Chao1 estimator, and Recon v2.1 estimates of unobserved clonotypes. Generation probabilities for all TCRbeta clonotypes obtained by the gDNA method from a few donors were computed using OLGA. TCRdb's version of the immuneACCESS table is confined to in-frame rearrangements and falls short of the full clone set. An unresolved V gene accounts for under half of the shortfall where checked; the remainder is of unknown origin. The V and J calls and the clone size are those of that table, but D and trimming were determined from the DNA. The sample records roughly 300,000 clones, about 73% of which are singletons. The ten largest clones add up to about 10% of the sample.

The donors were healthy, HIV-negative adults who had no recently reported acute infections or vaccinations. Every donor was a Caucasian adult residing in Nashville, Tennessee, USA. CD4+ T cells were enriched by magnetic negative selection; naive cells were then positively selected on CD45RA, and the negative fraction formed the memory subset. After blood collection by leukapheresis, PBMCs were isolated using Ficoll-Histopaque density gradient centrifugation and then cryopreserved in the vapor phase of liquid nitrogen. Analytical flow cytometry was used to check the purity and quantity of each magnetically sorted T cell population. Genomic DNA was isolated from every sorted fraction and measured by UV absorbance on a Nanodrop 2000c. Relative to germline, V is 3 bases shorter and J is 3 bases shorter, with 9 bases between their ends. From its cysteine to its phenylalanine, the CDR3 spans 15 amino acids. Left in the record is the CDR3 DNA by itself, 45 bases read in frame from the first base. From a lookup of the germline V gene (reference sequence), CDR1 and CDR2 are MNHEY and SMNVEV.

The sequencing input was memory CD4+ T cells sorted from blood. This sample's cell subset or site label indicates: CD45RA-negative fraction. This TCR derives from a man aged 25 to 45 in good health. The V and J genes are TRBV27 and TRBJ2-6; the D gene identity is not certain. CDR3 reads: CASSFWANGANVLTF. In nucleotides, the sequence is TGTGCCAGCAGTTTTTGGGCTAATGGGGCCAACGTCCTGACTTTC.